Listed below are T cell receptor beta chains from one sample, sequenced in a study of human T cells and chemical hapten exposure. One entry per CDR3 protein, called by TCRdb with MiXCR from the RACE reads. Among 50,000 or so distinct CDR3 sequences listed, 3.5% to 4.5% were seen once. Source material: whole blood. The receptors come from a human donor in good health. Some clones in this sample may be carry-over from other donors' samples. CDR3s include the opening cysteine and the closing phenylalanine or tryptophan. The order of the fields is J gene, V gene, D gene, clone size, CDR3 protein, CDR3 DNA. The D gene is left open where the match is weak. Only part of the rows carry a size: once, few, many, or a class if the clone is expanded.

J: TRBJ1-2; V: TRBV29-1; D: NA; size: many; CDR3: CSGGELDRGYTF; DNA: TGCAGCGGAGGGGAGTTAGATCGGGGCTACACCTTC
J: TRBJ2-6; V: TRBV5-1; D: NA; size: few; CDR3: CASSYEIGVSGANVLTF; DNA: TGCGCCAGCAGCTACGAAATAGGGGTTTCAGGGGCCAACGTCCTGACTTTC
J: TRBJ2-6; V: TRBV5-1; D: NA; size: few; CDR3: CASSLITVGPDLGANVLTF; DNA: TGCGCCAGCAGCTTGATTACCGTGGGCCCGGATCTTGGGGCCAACGTCCTGACTTTC
J: TRBJ2-1; V: TRBV4-1; D: NA; size: NA; CDR3: CASSQDAGARSSYNEQFF; DNA: TGCGCCAGCAGCCAAGATGCAGGGGCGAGGAGCTCCTACAATGAGCAGTTCTTC
J: TRBJ2-5; V: TRBV18; D: NA; size: many; CDR3: CASSLLQETQYF; DNA: TGTGCCAGCTCACTTCTCCAAGAGACCCAGTACTTC
J: TRBJ2-3; V: TRBV20-1; D: NA; size: many; CDR3: CSPGPGWGGLTQYF; DNA: TGCAGCCCGGGCCCTGGGTGGGGGGGCCTTACGCAGTATTTT
J: TRBJ2-3; V: TRBV2; D: NA; size: many; CDR3: CASGSHRFDTQYF; DNA: TGTGCCAGCGGTAGTCACCGGTTCGATACGCAGTATTTT
J: TRBJ2-3; V: TRBV5-1; D: NA; size: few; CDR3: CASSREGPDTQYF; DNA: TGCGCCAGCAGCCGCGAGGGGCCGGATACGCAGTATTTT
J: TRBJ2-3; V: TRBV27; D: TRBD2; size: NA; CDR3: CASRGSGTSTDTQYF; DNA: TGTGCCAGCAGGGGAAGCGGGACGAGCACAGATACGCAGTATTTT
J: TRBJ1-2; V: TRBV19; D: NA; size: few; CDR3: CASSISGYGYTF; DNA: TGTGCCAGTAGTATATCGGGGTACGGCTACACCTTC
J: TRBJ2-7; V: TRBV10-3; D: TRBD1; size: few; CDR3: CAISDPTGGSYEQYF; DNA: TGTGCCATCAGTGATCCGACAGGGGGAAGCTACGAGCAGTACTTC
J: TRBJ2-3; V: TRBV29-1; D: TRBD1; size: many; CDR3: CSVETGAPSTDTQYF; DNA: TGCAGCGTTGAGACAGGGGCCCCTAGCACAGATACGCAGTATTTT